The 10 T cell receptor beta chains in this list originate from one sample, sequenced in a study of cytomegalovirus exposure and HLA in healthy donors. Amplification used 60 Vbeta primers and 13 Jbeta primers. Sequencing used immunoSEQ multiplex PCR; TCRdb keeps in-frame clones, though not all of them. Recorded for this sample: 120,000 or so clones. The material sequenced was PBMCs. These receptors originate from a man between 18 and 29 years old in good health and CMV-seronegative.

CDR3 sequence reads: CASSLAGTDYNEQFF. CDR3 nucleotide sequence: TGCGCCAGCAGCTTGGCCGGGACAGATTACAATGAGCAGTTCTTC. The rearrangement joins TRBV5-1 to TRBJ2-1; 7 bases are shared with TRBD1. The CDR3 totals 15 residues. The trim removed 0 bases at V and 4 bases at J, leaving 4 bases unmatched. The germline gives CDR1 SGHRS, CDR2 YFSETQ.

V is TRBV7-6 and J is TRBJ2-1; the D gene is possibly TRBD2 (5 bases). Trimming cost V 5 bases and J 1 base, with 12 bases left between them. CDR3 length: 15 residues. From germline, CDR1 is SGHVS and CDR2 FNYEAQ. CDR3 region: CASSPGGRSYNEQFF. DNA of the CDR3: TGTGCCAGCAGCCCCGGCGGGCGGTCCTACAATGAGCAGTTCTTC.

The chain couples TRBV6-6 to TRBJ1-2, with TRBD1 matching over 9 bases. J was trimmed by 8 bases and V by 6 bases; bases with no gene match: 16. The germline gives CDR1 MNHNY, CDR2 SVGAGI (reference sequence). The length of the CDR3 is 16 residues. The CDR3, as DNA: TGTGCCAGCAGGTTAACAGGGGGCGCTTCCCAAGGGGGCTACACCTTC. It codes for CASRLTGGASQGGYTF.

The V and J genes are TRBV7-9 and TRBJ1-2; D is unclear. The CDR3 sequence is 13 residues long. V lost 1 base and J 7 bases, leaving 10 bases between the germline ends. The germline gives CDR1 SEHNR, CDR2 FQNEAQ (reference sequence). Here the CDR3 reads CASSLGGQRGYTF. The CDR3 DNA reads as TGTGCCAGCAGCTTAGGAGGGCAACGTGGCTACACCTTC.

V gene TRBV19 combines with J gene TRBJ2-3; 10 nucleotides agree with TRBD2. This CDR3 is built from 16 residues. V was pared by 5 bases and J by 1 base, with 6 bases of the junction left unmatched. The germline V gene encodes CDR1 LNHDA and CDR2 SQIVND (reference sequence). The CDR3 nucleotides are TGTGCCAGTAGTCTTCTAGCGGGAGTCGGCACAGATACGCAGTATTTT. Translated, it gives CASSLLAGVGTDTQYF.

The gene calls are TRBV4-1 and TRBJ2-7; TRBD1 agrees at 7 bases. Per germline, CDR1 MGHRA and CDR2 YSYEKL. The CDR3 is made up of 12 amino acids. The junction had 1 base not matched to a gene; V was cut back by 3 bases and J by 5 bases. CDR3 in amino acids: CASSHQGDEQYF. CDR3 DNA sequence: TGCGCCAGCAGCCATCAGGGGGACGAGCAGTACTTC.

The chain links TRBV18 to TRBJ2-7, with D maybe TRBD1 (5 bases). This CDR3 has 14 amino acids. Germline assignment: CDR1 KGHSH and CDR2 LQKENI. Trimming stripped 1 base from V and 5 bases from J, with 12 bases between. CDR3 DNA sequence: TGTGCCAGCTCACCACTGGGCAGGGTGGACGAGCAGTACTTC. Translating it yields CASSPLGRVDEQYF.

This chain joins TRBV10-1 and TRBJ2-1, with a possible D match to TRBD2 (6 bases). The CDR3 spans 14 residues. Trimming removed 5 bases at V and 5 bases at J, with 13 bases between. The germline CDR1 and CDR2 sequences are WNHNN and SYGVQD (reference sequence). The DNA of the CDR3 is TGCGCCAGCAGTCGCGCCCCGGGGGACAATGAGCAGTTCTTC. This gives the protein CASSRAPGDNEQFF.

The chain combines TRBV7-9 with TRBJ2-5, with 11 bases identical to TRBD2. This CDR3 has 15 residues. The germline V gene has CDR1 SEHNR and CDR2 FQNEAQ (reference sequence). The ends lost 5 bases at V and 2 bases at J; junction bases unmatched: 4. CDR3 residues: CASSPGLAAQETQYF. CDR3 sequence (DNA): TGTGCCAGCAGCCCGGGACTAGCGGCACAAGAGACCCAGTACTTC.

This chain uses TRBV28 with TRBJ2-3; TRBD1 is a possible D gene (5 bases). Germline values: CDR1 MDHEN, CDR2 SYDVKM. The CDR3 loop spans 17 amino acids. V was trimmed by 2 bases and J by 2 bases, leaving 17 bases between them. The CDR3 protein is CASSLEYRPKHTDTQYF. The CDR3 DNA sequence: TGTGCCAGCAGTTTAGAATACAGGCCTAAACACACAGATACGCAGTATTTT.